This T cell receptor (beta chain) was sequenced for a study of identical twins. Study-wide results and limits: Cross-sectional statistics underpinned the conclusions; the same donors were not followed. Zero-insertion results could be subject to partial confounding by invariant MAIT and iNKT cells.

cDNA molecules carried unique molecular identifiers, and template switching added a universal primer site. TCRdb fed the 5' RACE reads into MiXCR, producing one record per CDR3 protein. The profile covers roughly 630,000 distinct CDR3 sequences, with roughly 7.1% appearing a single time and 1.6% taken by the ten largest. This clonotype was seen many times. What it binds is unknown. V lost 5 bases, J lost 2 bases, and 5 bases stayed unmatched. In germline, CDR1 is ENHRY, CDR2 SYGVKD. The CDR3 runs to 14 residues. These same data were also listed under a study on yellow fever vaccine responses in identical twins. As that report states: The authors reported partly convergent, partly personalized vaccine responses in identical twins.

The sequence was obtained from a woman aged 18-35 years in good health. Specimen: PBMCs. This chain uses TRBV10-3 with TRBJ2-5, with TRBD1 matching over 7 bases. CDR3 DNA: TGTGCCATCAGTCCTGGACAGGCTCAAGAGACCCAGTACTTC. It encodes CAISPGQAQETQYF.